These T cell receptor beta chains were read from a single sample in a study of blood T cell repertoires in COVID-19. Clones were sequenced by immunoSEQ multiplex PCR, and TCRdb holds only the in-frame ones, with some missing. The sample comprises some 350,000 clones, more than 75% of which are singletons, and under 5.5% rests with the top ten. Sequenced: PBMCs or T cells enriched from blood (not recorded which). These TCRs come from a woman aged 25 to 39 who had recovered from COVID-19. The CDR3 runs from the conserved cysteine through the conserved F or W. D genes are given only for firm matches. Only part of the rows carry a size: once, few, many, or a class if the clone is expanded.

few	TRBV28	TRBD1	TRBJ1-2	TGTGCCAGCAGTACAATTCAGGGGGCCAGGAGCTATGGCTACACCTTC	CASSTIQGARSYGYTF
.	TRBV9	.	TRBJ1-3	TGTGCCAGCAGTACAAGGGGATCTGGAAACACCATATATTTT	CASSTRGSGNTIYF
.	TRBV5-1	.	TRBJ2-5	TGCGCCAGCAGCCCAGGACAGCAAGAGACCCAGTACTTC	CASSPGQQETQYF
.	TRBV18	.	TRBJ2-3	TGTGCCAGCTCACCCAGGACGGGGGTCGCTACTAGCACAGATACGCAGTATTTT	CASSPRTGVATSTDTQYF
.	TRBV19	TRBD2	TRBJ2-1	TGTGCCAGTAGTCTAGCGGGGGGCACCTACAATGAGCAGTTCTTC	CASSLAGGTYNEQFF
.	TRBV5-8	.	TRBJ1-6	TGTGCCAGCAGCTTGCACCGGAATTCACCCCTCCACTTT	CASSLHRNSPLHF
.	TRBV11-2	.	TRBJ1-4	TGTGCCAGCAGCTCTGGGGGGGGGACAACTAATGAAAAACTGTTTTTT	CASSSGGGTTNEKLFF
.	TRBV11-3	.	TRBJ2-2	TGTGCCAGCAGCTTAGACGCCGGGGAGCTGTTTTTT	CASSLDAGELFF
.	TRBV2	.	TRBJ1-1	TGTGCCAGTACAGTGAGGGGGTTCATGAACACTGAAGCTTTCTTT	CASTVRGFMNTEAFF
.	TRBV10-1	TRBD1	TRBJ1-5	TGCGCCATAGGGACAGAGAATCAGCCCCAGCATTTT	CAIGTENQPQHF
.	TRBV7-9	.	TRBJ2-7	TGTGCCAGCAGCTTGGACAGCCCCTACGAGCAGTACTTC	CASSLDSPYEQYF
.	TRBV19	.	TRBJ2-2	TGTGCCAGTAGTATAGATCGCGGTCTGGGCGGGGCTTACACCGGGGAGCTGTTTTTT	CASSIDRGLGGAYTGELFF
.	TRBV19	.	TRBJ2-5	TGTGCCAGTAGTATTAGGGGCAGCCAAGAGACCCAGTACTTC	CASSIRGSQETQYF
.	TRBV5-1	.	TRBJ2-5	TGCGCCAGCAAAGAACGGGGGACCCAAGAGACCCAGTACTTC	CASKERGTQETQYF
.	TRBV5-4	TRBD1	TRBJ1-5	TGTGCCAGCAGCCAGGACAGGGGGCTGCAGCCCCAGCATTTT	CASSQDRGLQPQHF